These 11 T cell receptor beta chains were all obtained from the same sample, sequenced in a study of blood T cell repertoires in COVID-19. Clones were read by immunoSEQ multiplex PCR, and TCRdb kept only the in-frame ones, dropping some. The sample consists of hundreds of thousands of clones, approximately 85% of them appearing once. Sequenced: peripheral blood. These TCRs come from a man between 50 and 59 years old with active or convalescent COVID-19.

The chain recombines TRBV10-3 with TRBJ2-1; D possibly corresponds to TRBD2 (6 bases). This CDR3 has 13 residues. V was trimmed by 8 bases and J by 5 bases, leaving 13 bases between them. Germline CDR1 is ENHRY and CDR2 is SYGVKD. For the CDR3, the DNA is TGTGCCATCCTGTCGGGAGTCAACAATGAGCAGTTCTTC. This translates into CAILSGVNNEQFF.

This sequence joins TRBV15 and TRBJ2-2; the D gene is possibly TRBD2 (6 bases). The CDR3 sequence is 13 residues long. The V end lost 0 bases, the J end lost 9 bases, and 8 bases lay between the germline ends. In germline, CDR1 is LNHNV, CDR2 YYDKDF (reference sequence). The CDR3 spells CATSREGGRELFF. In DNA, the CDR3 is TGTGCCACCAGCAGAGAAGGAGGGCGGGAGCTGTTTTTT.

V usage is TRBV18 and J usage is TRBJ2-1, with unresolved D. The V end was cut by 2 bases, the J end by 5 bases, with 10 bases between. This CDR3 spans 14 amino acids. CDR1 is KGHSH, CDR2 LQKENI, per germline. DNA of the CDR3: TGTGCCAGCTCACCAGGAGCAACACACAATGAGCAGTTCTTC. Translating it yields CASSPGATHNEQFF. Based on the CDR3 plus reference TRBV18 and TRBJ2-1, the full variable domain is NAGVMQNPRHLVRRRGQEARLRCSPMKGHSHVYWYRQLPEEGLKFMVYLQKENIIDESGMPKERFSAEFPKEGPSILRIQQVVRGDSAAYFCASSPGATHNEQFFGPGTRLTVL.

The chain is built from TRBV5-4 and TRBJ1-1; tentatively, D is TRBD1 (6 bases). Germline V gene data show CDR1 as SGHNT and CDR2 as YYREEE (reference sequence). There are 15 residues in the CDR3. The V end lost 0 bases, the J end lost 1 base, and 10 bases lay between the germline ends. The DNA of the CDR3 is TGTGCCAGCAGCTTGGTATCAGGGGAGAACACTGAAGCTTTCTTT. Residues: CASSLVSGENTEAFF.

This clone appeared once. This chain connects TRBV6-6 to TRBJ1-1; D is unclear. Between the trimmed V and J ends, which lost 5 bases and 8 bases, there was a span of 12 bases. CDR1 and CDR2 (germline): MNHNY, SVGAGI (reference sequence). This CDR3 comprises 12 residues. The CDR3 here is CASSRRQVEAFF. Written as DNA, the CDR3 is TGTGCCAGCAGTCGACGACAAGTGGAAGCTTTCTTT.

This chain joins TRBV10-3 and TRBJ2-1; 11 bases agree with TRBD2. CDR1 ENHRY and CDR2 SYGVKD come from the germline V gene. The CDR3 sequence is 13 residues long. With V trimmed by 6 bases and J by 11 bases, 6 bases remained unmatched. The CDR3 region is CAISLAGGPKQFF. Here the CDR3 DNA reads TGTGCCATCAGCCTAGCGGGAGGCCCCAAGCAGTTCTTC.

The chain couples TRBV6-5 to TRBJ1-2; D is unresolved. The CDR3 totals 12 residues. Deletions cut 6 bases from V and 1 base from J, with 6 bases between. Germline V lookup: CDR1 MNHEY, CDR2 SVGAGI. The CDR3 spells CASRRFNYGYTF. In DNA, the CDR3 is TGTGCCAGCAGACGGTTTAACTATGGCTACACCTTC.

Sample share makes this clone medium-sized (0.01 to 0.1%). The chain employs TRBV30 and TRBJ2-5, with TRBD2 identical over 8 bases. The CDR3 is 16 residues long. Trimming at V came to 8 bases and at J to 1 base, leaving 15 bases not matched to a gene. Per the germline V gene, CDR1 is GTSNPN and CDR2 is SVGIG (reference sequence). CDR3 bases: TGTGCCCGCGGTGAGGGGACTAGGATGTCCCAAGAGACCCAGTACTTC. Its translation is CARGEGTRMSQETQYF.

This clone was observed at least ten times. Other DNA sequences in the same sample also yield this CDR3. The genes are TRBV7-9 and TRBJ2-7; weak D call: TRBD2 (5 bases). Germline V gives CDR1 SEHNR, CDR2 FQNEAQ (reference sequence). CDR3 length equals 14 residues. Trimming took off 0 bases at V and 2 bases at J, with 8 bases between the two ends. CDR3 amino acids: CASSLAGATYEQYF. The CDR3 DNA is TGTGCCAGCAGCTTAGCGGGAGCGACCTACGAGCAGTACTTC. Supplemented by reference TRBV7-9 and TRBJ2-7, the full variable domain reads DTGVSQNPRHKITKRGQNVTFRCDPISEHNRLYWYRQTLGQGPEFLTYFQNEAQLEKSRLLSDRFSAERPKGSFSTLEIQRTEQGDSAMYLCASSLAGATYEQYFGPGTRLTVT.

This chain uses TRBV30 with TRBJ2-3; 7 bases line up with TRBD1. Germline V gene sequence: CDR1 GTSNPN, CDR2 SVGIG (reference sequence). The CDR3 length is 14 residues. J lost 2 bases, V lost 2 bases, and 4 bases had no gene match. The CDR3 is CAWSKTGITDTQYF. DNA for the CDR3: TGTGCCTGGAGTAAGACAGGGATCACAGATACGCAGTATTTT.

Concerning this clone: The sample carries other DNA sequences with the same CDR3. CDR3 protein: CASSEAGAHYEQYF. The CDR3 DNA is TGTGCCAGCAGTGAAGCGGGAGCTCACTACGAGCAGTACTTC. This chain connects TRBV6-1 to TRBJ2-7; tentative D call: TRBD2 (5 bases). The CDR3 has 14 residues. Germline CDR1 MNHNS, CDR2 SASEGT. With 0 bases removed from V and 3 bases from J, the gap between germline ends came to 9 bases.